The 5 T cell receptor beta chains given below trace back to one sample, sequenced in a study of cytotoxic CD8 clonotypes in ibrutinib-treated CLL (dated by TCRdb to the early 2020s). Libraries were built with the immunoSEQ multiplex PCR assay. TCRdb mirrors the immuneACCESS table, restricted to in-frame sequences. Some clones are absent from its copies; in checked studies, under half trace to an unresolved V gene, and the reason for the others is unknown. The table for this sample lists approximately 350,000 clones; 60% to 80% of them were counted only once. The ten largest clones add up to around 6.5% of the sample. The input for sequencing was PBMCs, taken after 36 months of ibrutinib treatment. All receptors come from a human donor with chronic lymphocytic leukemia.

The rearrangement links TRBV7-6 to TRBJ2-1; 8 bases are shared with TRBD2. This CDR3 is 15 amino acids long. In germline, CDR1 is SGHVS, CDR2 FNYEAQ. The V and J ends lost 5 bases and 5 bases, in that order; junction bases with no gene match: 8. The CDR3 spells CASSGTRSGHNEQFF. Written as DNA, the CDR3 is TGTGCCAGCAGCGGGACTAGGTCGGGGCACAATGAGCAGTTCTTC.

V gene TRBV10-1 combines with J gene TRBJ2-1; D ambiguous. Germline V CDR1 and CDR2: WNHNN, SYGVQD (reference sequence). The CDR3 spans 15 residues. Trimming took 0 bases from V and 12 from J, leaving 18 bases between them. CDR3 in amino acids: CASSESLSPLLRQFF. For the CDR3, the DNA is TGCGCCAGCAGTGAGTCACTCTCCCCCCTTTTGAGGCAGTTCTTC.

The rearrangement uses TRBV5-1 and TRBJ2-1; D gene unclear. This CDR3 spans 14 amino acids. Trimming removed 0 bases at V and 6 bases at J, with 10 bases between. Germline CDR1 and CDR2: SGHRS and YFSETQ. The CDR3 region is CASSLVPTSNEQFF. The CDR3 nucleotides read TGCGCCAGCAGCTTGGTCCCGACGTCCAATGAGCAGTTCTTC.

This chain connects TRBV4-1 to TRBJ1-2; no definite D call. Germline CDR1 is MGHRA and CDR2 is YSYEKL. The CDR3 contains 15 residues. With 2 bases removed from V and 1 base from J, the gap between germline ends came to 11 bases. The CDR3 bases are TGCGCCAGCAGCCAAAGTGAAGCCGTTAACTATGGCTACACCTTC. The encoded protein is CASSQSEAVNYGYTF.

The V gene is TRBV10-2, the J gene TRBJ1-1; D is ambiguous. The CDR3 sequence is 13 residues long. Germline values: CDR1 WSHSY, CDR2 SAAADI. The V end was cut by 6 bases, the J end by 1 base, with 9 bases between. This CDR3 is CASSFTWNTEAFF. CDR3 in DNA: TGCGCCAGCAGCTTTACCTGGAACACTGAAGCTTTCTTT.